This record concerns one TCR beta chain sequence. Its antigen is unidentified. This record belongs to a study of blood T cells in healthy people across ages. Trimming pared 0 bases from V and 7 bases from J, leaving 7 bases between. The CDR3 loop spans 14 amino acids. The germline V gene encodes CDR1 LGHNA and CDR2 YNFKEQ. Findings of the study overall: Diversity of TCR beta per million T cells declined in a roughly linear way with age.

The authors ran a second PCR of 7 to 11 cycles using a sample-barcoded 5' primer and a J-beta primer mix. Every cDNA was tagged by a template-switch adaptor with 12 random nucleotides. TCRdb called the 5' RACE reads again in MiXCR, with one record for every CDR3 protein. The repertoire holds roughly 680,000 distinct CDR3 sequences, with around half as singletons. Healthy Caucasian individuals from Russia aged about 6 to 100 served as donors. Each sample yielded at least 6 million isolated PBMCs. This sequence originates from a woman aged 55-70 years in good health. The V and J genes are TRBV4-2 and TRBJ1-6; maybe TRBD1 (5 bases). The material sequenced was blood. The CDR3 loop is CASSQDGGNSPLHF. The CDR3 DNA reads TGTGCCAGCAGCCAAGATGGGGGGAATTCACCCCTCCACTTT.